This TCR beta chain is drawn from a study of blood T cell repertoires in COVID-19. Study background: T cells, B-cell-depleted T cells, or PBMCs provided the cDNA or gDNA that served as material.

Germline V gene data show CDR1 as SGHKS and CDR2 as YYEKEE (reference sequence). The length of the CDR3 is 16 residues. V lost 4 bases, J lost 6 bases, and 9 bases stayed unmatched. Only in-frame clones appear in the TCRdb table, and some are missing; sequencing was by immunoSEQ multiplex PCR. The sample lists roughly 180,000 clones; over 75% were seen once. The specimen sequenced was peripheral blood. The rearrangement uses TRBV5-5 and TRBJ2-3; TRBD2 matches 12 bases. The receptor comes from a man aged 80 or over with COVID-19, enrolled during active disease. CDR3 protein: CASSQKTSGGVDTQYF. The CDR3 bases are TGTGCCAGCAGCCAGAAGACTAGCGGGGGAGTCGATACGCAGTATTTT.